These 16 T cell receptor beta chains originate from one sample sequenced in a study of radiotherapy plus CTLA-4 blockade in lung cancer. Method: immunoSEQ multiplex PCR; TCRdb's copy keeps in-frame clones and lacks some. The sample holds some 74,000 clones, over 65% seen once. This specimen consisted of peripheral blood, obtained from a patient treated with radiotherapy plus ipilimumab. The receptors were gathered from a human donor with non-small cell lung cancer who had a complete response to radiotherapy plus ipilimumab.

The V gene is TRBV19, the J gene TRBJ2-1; a weak D match, TRBD2 (6 bases). The germline V gene encodes CDR1 LNHDA and CDR2 SQIVND (reference sequence). The V gene lost 11 bases and the J gene lost 7 bases, with 15 bases spanning the gap. The CDR3 sequence is 12 residues long. CDR3 in amino acids: CASQEGWNEQFF. The DNA of the CDR3 is TGTGCCTCACAGGAGGGTTGGAATGAGCAGTTCTTC. Complete variable domain (other parts from reference TRBV19 and TRBJ2-1): DGGITQSPKYLFRKEGQNVTLSCEQNLNHDAMYWYRQDPGQGLRLIYYSQIVNDFQKGDIAEGYSVSREKKESFPLTVTSAQKNPTAFYLCASQEGWNEQFFGPGTRLTVL.

This clone appeared once. The chain uses TRBV7-2 and TRBJ2-3; 7 bases align to TRBD1. The V gene's germline CDR1 is SGHTA and CDR2 FQGNSA. The CDR3 length is 14 residues. With 5 bases clipped from V and 0 bases from J, the junction kept 2 bases outside the gene matches. CDR3 protein: CASSQGDSTDTQYF. CDR3 nucleotides: TGTGCCAGCAGCCAGGGGGATAGCACAGATACGCAGTATTTT.

V and J are TRBV5-6 and TRBJ2-7; D tentatively reads TRBD1 or TRBD2 (7 bases each). The CDR3 runs to 13 residues. Between the trimmed V and J ends, which lost 0 bases and 7 bases, there was a span of 11 bases. CDR1 and CDR2 (germline): SGHDT, YYEEEE. CDR3 sequence reads: CASSLVRGGEQYV. As DNA, the CDR3 is TGTGCCAGCAGCTTGGTCAGGGGGGGGGAGCAGTACGTC.

Here the CDR3 DNA reads TGTGCCAGCAGCTTGGTGGCCAGCACCGGGGAGCTGTTTTTT. Translation: CASSLVASTGELFF. The chain recombines TRBV5-8 with TRBJ2-2; D is unresolved. Germline CDR1 is SGHTS and CDR2 is YDEGEE. This CDR3 has 14 residues. Trimming cost V 0 bases and J 4 bases, with 7 bases left between them.

The chain is built from TRBV4-1 and TRBJ2-7, with 10 bases that match TRBD1. The V segment lost 1 base and the J segment 7 bases; nucleotides outside the gene matches: 10. Germline V lookup: CDR1 MGHRA, CDR2 YSYEKL. This CDR3 has 16 residues. CDR3 in DNA: TGCGCCAGCAGCCAAGTTCTGGGACAGGGGATAGGGGAGCAGTACTTC. It is translated as CASSQVLGQGIGEQYF.

This chain links TRBV2 with TRBJ2-7; 9 positions match TRBD1. V was pared by 4 bases and J by 6 bases, with 7 bases of the junction left unmatched. The CDR3 has 14 residues. CDR1 and CDR2 (germline): SNHLY, FYNNEI. DNA for the CDR3: TGTGCCAGCAGTGTGGGGGGGACAGGGCTCGAGCAGTACTTC. It yields the protein CASSVGGTGLEQYF. The variable domain in full, completed from reference TRBV2 and TRBJ2-7, reads EPEVTQTPSHQVTQMGQEVILRCVPISNHLYFYWYRQILGQKVEFLVSFYNNEISEKSEIFDDQFSVERPDGSNFTLKIRSTKLEDSAMYFCASSVGGTGLEQYFGPGTRLTVT.

The rearrangement links TRBV6-6 to TRBJ1-1; 8 bases match TRBD1. Germline V gives CDR1 MNHNY, CDR2 SVGAGI (reference sequence). V lost 4 bases to trimming and J lost 6 bases; unmatched junction nucleotides: 7. The CDR3 length is 14 residues. CDR3 sequence (DNA): TGTGCCAGCAGTTCATCGACAGGGGCGGCTGAAGCTTTCTTT. As protein: CASSSSTGAAEAFF.

This clone is labeled as medium-sized. This rearrangement joins TRBV7-9 to TRBJ1-2; D uncertain. V was pared by 5 bases and J by 8 bases, with 21 bases between. The CDR3 is 15 residues long. Per the germline V gene, CDR1 is SEHNR and CDR2 is FQNEAQ (reference sequence). CDR3 residues: CASSQTPGSGMGYTF. Here the CDR3 DNA reads TGTGCCAGCAGCCAAACCCCCGGGAGCGGGATGGGCTACACCTTC.

The chain recombines TRBV2 with TRBJ2-7, with D unclear. The V gene's germline CDR1 is SNHLY and CDR2 FYNNEI. V dropped 4 bases and J dropped 5 bases, with 12 bases sitting between them. The CDR3 has 13 amino acids. CDR3 sequence (DNA): TGTGCCAGCAGTGTACAGCCTGAGGACGAGCAGTACGTC. Its translation: CASSVQPEDEQYV.

This chain uses TRBV4-3 with TRBJ2-5; 7 bases are shared with TRBD1. Trimming took 0 bases from V and 2 from J; bases not matched to a gene: 12. From germline, CDR1 is LGHNA and CDR2 YSLEER. CDR3 length: 18 amino acids. CDR3 in DNA: TGCGCCAGCAGCCAAGATCTGAACGGGGACAGACGACAAGAGACCCAGTACTTC. Protein sequence: CASSQDLNGDRRQETQYF.

The J gene is TRBJ1-2, the V gene TRBV30; 8 bases agree with TRBD1. CDR1 and CDR2 (germline): GTSNPN, SVGIG (reference sequence). CDR3 length equals 17 residues. V shed 3 bases, J shed 0 bases, and the junction held 12 bases outside the gene matches. CDR3 residues: CAWSQRGTGLSNYGYTF. As DNA, the CDR3 is TGTGCCTGGAGCCAAAGAGGGACAGGCCTATCTAACTATGGCTACACCTTC.

This chain joins TRBV2 and TRBJ2-1; D gene unclear. V lost 4 bases to trimming and J lost 5 bases, with 6 bases between them. The germline V gene has CDR1 SNHLY and CDR2 FYNNEI. The CDR3 is 12 residues long. CDR3 nucleotide sequence: TGTGCCAGCAGTGTACAAAACAATGAGCAGTTCTTC. It translates to CASSVQNNEQFF.

This clone has a single count. J is TRBJ1-2 and V is TRBV5-5; D gene ambiguous. Trimming cost V 0 bases and J 1 base, with 10 bases left between them. The CDR3 loop spans 15 amino acids. The germline CDR1 and CDR2 sequences are SGHKS and YYEKEE (reference sequence). The CDR3 region is CASSLEGFGNYGYTF. CDR3 sequence (DNA): TGTGCCAGCAGCTTGGAAGGTTTTGGTAACTATGGCTACACCTTC.

The rearrangement uses TRBV6-5 and TRBJ1-1, with D unresolved. Germline CDR1 MNHEY, CDR2 SVGAGI. V gave up 10 bases and J gave up 0 bases, with 9 bases separating them. The CDR3 is made up of 12 amino acids. Written as DNA, the CDR3 is TGTGCCACCAGAAAACTGAACACTGAAGCTTTCTTT. Amino acid sequence: CATRKLNTEAFF.

The rearrangement links TRBV19 to TRBJ1-5, with D possibly being TRBD1 (5 bases). Germline values: CDR1 LNHDA, CDR2 SQIVND (reference sequence). This CDR3 region has 14 residues. The V and J ends lost 7 bases and 8 bases respectively, with 18 bases between them. This CDR3 reads CASNKVRTWEPQHF. The CDR3 bases are TGTGCCAGTAACAAGGTGAGGACATGGGAGCCCCAGCATTTT.

This chain joins TRBV7-8 and TRBJ2-2; D is ambiguous. The CDR3 is 14 amino acids. In germline, CDR1 is SGHVS, CDR2 FQNEAQ. Between the trimmed V and J ends, which lost 6 bases and 1 base, there was a span of 9 bases. CDR3 coding DNA: TGTGCCAGCAGTGCTAGGGAGAACACCGGGGAGCTGTTTTTT. Translation: CASSARENTGELFF.